This T cell receptor beta chain was recorded in a study of shared clonotypes between healthy human individuals. Measured with immunoSEQ multiplex PCR; TCRdb has only the in-frame clones, and not every one. The sample consists of approximately 720,000 clones, 92% of them appearing once. It was CD45RO-negative cells, positively selected for CCR7, that made up naive CD8 cells, with terminally differentiated effector memory CD45RA+ cells excluded. Trimming pared 8 bases from V and 0 bases from J, leaving 11 bases between. The CDR3 covers 14 residues. Germline V gene data show CDR1 as MNHEY and CDR2 as SMNVEV (reference sequence).

The chain recombines TRBV27 with TRBJ2-1; D not certain. This TCR was sampled from a man aged 30-40 years in good health. The source material was naive CD8+ T cells sorted from blood. The CDR3, as DNA: TGTGCCAGCTGGGGTGGTAGCTCCTACAATGAGCAGTTCTTC. Translation gives CASWGGSSYNEQFF.